This T cell receptor (beta chain) was sequenced during a study of shared clonotypes between healthy human individuals. Clones were sequenced by immunoSEQ multiplex PCR, and TCRdb holds only the in-frame ones, with some missing. The data contain around 2.1 million clones, 85% to 95% of them singletons. CD45RO negativity and positive selection for CCR7 defined naive CD8 cells, a population that excluded terminally differentiated effector memory CD45RA+ cells. Those who donated, Caucasian adults without exception, all lived in Nashville, Tennessee. The sample holds a few counts of this clone. CDR1 GTSNPN and CDR2 SVGIG come from the germline V gene (reference sequence). This CDR3 contains 14 residues. V was trimmed by 0 bases and J by 1 base, leaving 9 bases between them.

The source is a man between 18 and 29 years old in good health. Some clones in this sample may be carry-over from other donors' samples. The gene calls are TRBV30 and TRBJ1-1; D ambiguous. The sequenced sample was naive CD8+ T cells from PBMCs. The CDR3 DNA reads TGTGCCTGGAGTGTAGGAGGGAGGAACACTGAAGCTTTCTTT. This encodes CAWSVGGRNTEAFF.